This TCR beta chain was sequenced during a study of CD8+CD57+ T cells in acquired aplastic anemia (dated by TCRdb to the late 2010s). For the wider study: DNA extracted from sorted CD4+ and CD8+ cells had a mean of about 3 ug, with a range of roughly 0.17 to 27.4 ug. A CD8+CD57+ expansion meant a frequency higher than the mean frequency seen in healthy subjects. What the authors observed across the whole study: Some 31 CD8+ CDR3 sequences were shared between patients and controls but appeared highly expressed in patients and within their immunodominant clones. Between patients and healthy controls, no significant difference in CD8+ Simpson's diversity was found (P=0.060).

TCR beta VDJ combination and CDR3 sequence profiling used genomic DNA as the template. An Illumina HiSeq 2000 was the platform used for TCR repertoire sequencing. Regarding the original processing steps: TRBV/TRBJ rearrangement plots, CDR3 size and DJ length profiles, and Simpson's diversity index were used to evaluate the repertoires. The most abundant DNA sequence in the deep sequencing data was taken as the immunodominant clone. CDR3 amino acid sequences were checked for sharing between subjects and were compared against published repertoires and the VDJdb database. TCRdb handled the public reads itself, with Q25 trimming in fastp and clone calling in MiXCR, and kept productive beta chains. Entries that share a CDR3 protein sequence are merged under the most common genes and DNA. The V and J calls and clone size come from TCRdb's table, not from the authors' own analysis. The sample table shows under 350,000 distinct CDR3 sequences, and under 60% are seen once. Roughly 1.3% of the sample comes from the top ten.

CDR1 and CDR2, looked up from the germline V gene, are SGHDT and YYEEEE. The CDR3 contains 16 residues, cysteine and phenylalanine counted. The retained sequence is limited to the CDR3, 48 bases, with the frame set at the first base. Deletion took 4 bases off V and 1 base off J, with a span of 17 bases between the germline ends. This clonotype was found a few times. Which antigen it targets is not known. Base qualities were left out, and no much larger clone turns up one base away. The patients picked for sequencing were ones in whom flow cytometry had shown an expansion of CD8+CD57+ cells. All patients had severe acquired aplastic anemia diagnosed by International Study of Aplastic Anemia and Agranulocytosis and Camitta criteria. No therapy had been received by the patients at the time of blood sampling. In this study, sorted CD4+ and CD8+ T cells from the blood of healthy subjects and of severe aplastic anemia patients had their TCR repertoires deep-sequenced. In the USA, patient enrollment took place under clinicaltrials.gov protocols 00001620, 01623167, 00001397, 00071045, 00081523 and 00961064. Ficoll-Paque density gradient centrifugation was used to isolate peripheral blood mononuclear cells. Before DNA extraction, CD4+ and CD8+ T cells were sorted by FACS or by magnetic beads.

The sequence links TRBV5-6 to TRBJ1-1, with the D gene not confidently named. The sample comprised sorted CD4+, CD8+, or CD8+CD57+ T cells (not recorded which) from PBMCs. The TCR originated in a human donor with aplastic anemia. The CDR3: CASSLLTFEKNTEAFF. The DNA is TGTGCCAGCAGCCTACTTACTTTCGAGAAGAACACTGAAGCTTTCTTT.